These 15 T cell receptor beta chains share one sample of origin, sequenced in a study of blood T cell repertoires in COVID-19. The table came from immunoSEQ multiplex PCR; TCRdb's copy has only in-frame clones and leaves some out. The repertoire holds about 500,000 clones, with 89% as singletons. Sample: peripheral blood. The receptor source for this set is a man aged 18 to 30 with COVID-19, enrolled during active disease.

This clone showed up just once. The V gene is TRBV6-5, the J gene TRBJ2-7; maybe TRBD1 (6 bases). The CDR3 covers 14 residues. Germline V CDR1 and CDR2: MNHEY, SVGAGI. The ends were cut back, 8 bases at V and 3 bases at J, with 17 bases in the middle. The CDR3: CASFQQGSGYEQYF. The CDR3 DNA reads as TGTGCCAGCTTTCAACAGGGTTCTGGCTACGAGCAGTACTTC.

The chain uses TRBV7-9 and TRBJ1-4; 8 bases agree with TRBD1. Germline CDR1 reads SEHNR; CDR2 reads FQNEAQ (reference sequence). J lost 8 bases, V lost 4 bases, and 0 bases had no gene match. CDR3 length: 12 residues. CDR3 amino acids: CASSWTGEKLFF. In DNA, the CDR3 is TGTGCCAGCAGCTGGACAGGGGAAAAACTGTTTTTT.

The chain recombines TRBV6-2 or TRBV6-3 with TRBJ2-2, with a tentative D call TRBD2 (5 bases). V lost 4 bases, J lost 5 bases, and 11 bases lay in between. The CDR3 covers 14 residues. In germline, CDR1 is MNHEY, CDR2 SVGEGT. The CDR3 nucleotides read TGTGCCAGCAGTTTCGGGGTAGGGACCGGGGAGCTGTTTTTT. The encoded protein is CASSFGVGTGELFF.

This chain joins TRBV2 and TRBJ1-5; a possible D gene is TRBD1 (5 bases). With 4 bases removed from V and 9 bases from J, the gap between germline ends came to 16 bases. This CDR3 is built from 14 residues. Germline CDR1 and CDR2: SNHLY and FYNNEI. The CDR3 sequence: CASSGGRRGGPQHF. The CDR3 DNA reads as TGTGCCAGCAGTGGGGGCAGGAGGGGAGGGCCCCAGCATTTT.

The V and J genes are TRBV29-1 and TRBJ2-5; TRBD1 is a possible D gene (5 bases). The CDR3 has 11 residues. Deletions cut 6 bases from V and 3 bases from J, with 8 bases between. Per the germline V gene, CDR1 is SQVTM and CDR2 is ANQGSEA. This CDR3 reads CSVTGEETQYF. CDR3 DNA: TGCAGCGTCACAGGAGAAGAGACCCAGTACTTC. Complete variable domain (other parts from reference TRBV29-1 and TRBJ2-5): SAVISQKPSRDICQRGTSLTIQCQVDSQVTMMFWYRQQPGQSLTLIATANQGSEATYESGFVIDKFPISRPNLTFSTLTVSNMSPEDSSIYLCSVTGEETQYFGPGTRLLVL.

The chain recombines TRBV5-4 with TRBJ1-2; no firm D call. Trimming removed 2 bases at V and 6 bases at J, with 11 bases between. This CDR3 spans 13 amino acids. In germline, CDR1 is SGHNT, CDR2 YYREEE (reference sequence). In DNA, the CDR3 is TGTGCCAGCAGCTTCCGGGGAGGTCATGGCTACACCTTC. Its protein is CASSFRGGHGYTF.

This clone has a single count. The rearrangement joins TRBV20-1 to TRBJ2-3; D is unresolved. CDR1 and CDR2 (germline): DFQATT, SNEGSKA (reference sequence). The V and J ends lost 3 bases and 7 bases respectively, with 8 bases between them. This CDR3 contains 11 residues. CDR3 sequence reads: CSASLPNTQYF. As DNA, the CDR3 is TGCAGTGCTAGCTTGCCTAATACGCAGTATTTT.

V gene TRBV4-2 combines with J gene TRBJ1-4; D remains unclear. The length of the CDR3 is 16 residues. Trimming took 1 base from V and 5 from J, leaving 14 bases between them. The germline V gene has CDR1 LGHNA and CDR2 YNFKEQ. CDR3 sequence reads: CASSQVSPHMNEKLFF. The CDR3 DNA follows: TGTGCCAGCAGCCAAGTTTCCCCACACATGAATGAAAAACTGTTTTTT.

The rearrangement links TRBV27 to TRBJ2-3; D is possibly TRBD2 (6 bases). Germline V gives CDR1 MNHEY, CDR2 SMNVEV (reference sequence). The CDR3 runs 17 residues. V shed 7 bases and J shed 0 bases, with 20 bases lying between them. CDR3 loop: CASTLFRAGGSTDTQYF. The CDR3 DNA is TGTGCCAGCACCCTCTTTCGAGCGGGCGGTAGCACAGATACGCAGTATTTT.

V usage is TRBV30 and J usage is TRBJ2-5, with 9 bases identical to TRBD2. Looked up from germline, CDR1 is GTSNPN and CDR2 is SVGIG (reference sequence). V lost 8 bases and J lost 7; bases outside the gene matches: 5. This CDR3 spans 11 amino acids. The CDR3 loop is CAHSGGLTQYF. The CDR3 nucleotides are TGTGCCCATAGCGGGGGCCTGACCCAGTACTTC.

This clone was counted a single time. The gene calls are TRBV6-6 and TRBJ1-2; D not resolved. V lost 7 bases, J lost 7 bases, and 13 bases lay in between. In germline, CDR1 is MNHNY, CDR2 SVGAGI (reference sequence). There are 12 residues in the CDR3. In DNA form, the CDR3 reads TGTGCCAGCACCAACCCGAGTTTTGGCTACACCTTC. Protein product: CASTNPSFGYTF.

This chain connects TRBV6-6 to TRBJ1-3; TRBD1 matches at 8 bases. There are 14 residues in the CDR3. Germline CDR1 MNHNY, CDR2 SVGAGI (reference sequence). Trimming cost V 4 bases and J 7 bases; bases outside gene matches: 6. The CDR3 DNA follows: TGTGCCAGCAGTTCGAGGACAGGGTTTAACACCATATATTTT. It specifies CASSSRTGFNTIYF.

The genes are TRBV10-1 and TRBJ1-1; D remains unclear. Germline values: CDR1 WNHNN, CDR2 SYGVQD (reference sequence). V was clipped by 4 bases and J by 11 bases, with 14 bases between them. This CDR3 is built from 12 residues. The CDR3 loop is CASSATLGWAFF. In nucleotides, the CDR3 is TGCGCCAGCAGTGCCACCCTCGGGTGGGCTTTCTTT.

The J gene is TRBJ1-2, the V gene TRBV6-5; tentative D call: TRBD1 (6 bases). Per germline, CDR1 MNHEY and CDR2 SVGAGI. Trimming removed 6 bases at V and 7 bases at J, with 12 bases between. The CDR3 covers 12 residues. DNA for the CDR3: TGTGCCAGCAGCCAATACAGGGCTGGCTACACCTTC. Protein product: CASSQYRAGYTF.

This chain links TRBV2 with TRBJ2-2, with D possibly matching TRBD2 (5 bases). Trimming took off 6 bases at V and 5 bases at J, with 10 bases between the two ends. Germline loops: CDR1 SNHLY, CDR2 FYNNEI. There are 13 residues in the CDR3. The CDR3 DNA sequence: TGTGCCAGCAGCCCAGCGGTGACCGGGGAGCTGTTTTTT. Its translation: CASSPAVTGELFF. Full variable domain (rest looked up from reference TRBV2 and TRBJ2-2): EPEVTQTPSHQVTQMGQEVILRCVPISNHLYFYWYRQILGQKVEFLVSFYNNEISEKSEIFDDQFSVERPDGSNFTLKIRSTKLEDSAMYFCASSPAVTGELFFGEGSRLTVL.